Below, 21 T cell receptor beta chains from the same sample are listed, as sequenced in a study of T cells in Graves' hyperthyroidism and ophthalmopathy. Amplification yielded TCR beta CDR3 regions, with RNA transcripts as the source. With the HTBI primer set, the TCR CDR3 went through a first round of RT-PCR. TCRdb analysed the multiplex PCR reads with MiXCR anew, one entry per CDR3 protein. The sample holds 660,000 or so distinct CDR3 sequences, just under 45% seen once. Sequences were obtained from peripheral blood or thyroid tissue (not recorded which). The receptor source for this set is an adult man with Graves' disease, either hyperthyroidism or ophthalmopathy (not recorded which).

The J gene is TRBJ2-5, the V gene TRBV9; D is ambiguous. Trimming took 3 bases from V and 3 from J, leaving 12 bases between them. The V gene's germline CDR1 is SGDLS and CDR2 YYNGEE. The CDR3 has 14 residues. CDR3: CASSGWQSEETQYF. The CDR3 DNA sequence: TGTGCCAGCAGCGGTTGGCAGTCGGAAGAGACCCAGTACTTC.

As for this clonotype: The junction shows a germline mismatch at one end, possibly a read error. The J gene is TRBJ1-4, the V gene TRBV7-3; D gene unclear. The CDR3 contains 17 residues. Germline loops: CDR1 SGHTA, CDR2 FQGTGA. Written as DNA, the CDR3 is TGCGCCAGCAGCCAAGGTGATCTACTTGCAACTAATGAAAAACTGTTTTTT. Translated: CASSQGDLLATNEKLFF.

This clonotype was picked up a small number of times. The rearrangement links TRBV12-3 or TRBV12-4 to TRBJ1-4; D is unclear. CDR3 length: 15 residues. Trimming shortened V by 6 bases and J by 8 bases, and 19 bases separated the two germline ends. The CDR3 bases are TGTGCCAGCAGCCTTGGTTTTCCAGGACGGGAAAAACTGTTTTTT. This gives the protein CASSLGFPGREKLFF.

This clonotype was recorded many times. The chain couples TRBV7-9 to TRBJ1-1; 8 bases map to TRBD1. Germline-derived CDR1 and CDR2 are SEHNR and FQNEAQ (reference sequence). Trimming cost V 3 bases and J 1 base; bases outside gene matches: 1. The CDR3 spans 14 residues. This CDR3 reads CASSLDRANTEAFF. DNA of the CDR3: TGTGCCAGCAGCTTGGACAGGGCGAACACTGAAGCTTTCTTT.

The table lists this clonotype with many counts. The rearrangement joins TRBV15 to TRBJ1-1; unclear D gene. From germline, CDR1 is LNHNV and CDR2 YYDKDF (reference sequence). The CDR3 extends over 14 amino acids. Trimming cost V 2 bases and J 4 bases, with 11 bases left between them. The CDR3: CATSRTMMGTEAFF. CDR3 sequence (DNA): TGTGCCACCAGCAGAACCATGATGGGCACTGAAGCTTTCTTT.

This clonotype was seen a single time. This chain uses TRBV7-9 with TRBJ1-1, with D possibly matching TRBD1 (5 bases). Trimming removed 1 base at V and 0 bases at J, with 15 bases between. Germline V lookup: CDR1 SEHNR, CDR2 FQNEAQ (reference sequence). The CDR3 totals 17 residues. The CDR3 loop reads CASSLEHGGEMNTEAFF. DNA of the CDR3: TGTGCCAGCAGCTTAGAGCACGGGGGGGAAATGAACACTGAAGCTTTCTTT.

Points on this clonotype: A much bigger clone sits one base away, suggesting this may be a read error. The conserved phenylalanine or tryptophan is not found at the CDR3 terminus, so this likely reflects a read error. The rearrangement links TRBV7-2 to TRBJ2-7; D might be TRBD1 or TRBD2, each matching 5 bases. Per germline, CDR1 SGHTA and CDR2 FQGNSA. The V gene lost 1 base and the J gene lost 9 bases, with 19 bases spanning the gap. The CDR3 is 15 residues long. In nucleotides, the CDR3 is TGTGCCAGCAGCTTAGGAGGGCAGGGAAAATGGGGGCAGTACCTC. This codes for CASSLGGQGKWGQYL.

This chain links TRBV24-1 with TRBJ1-2, with D uncertain. The germline gives CDR1 KGHDR, CDR2 SFDVKD. CDR3 length: 12 residues. Between the trimmed V and J ends, which lost 4 bases and 7 bases, there was a span of 9 bases. The CDR3 here is CATSDAGSGYTF. Written as DNA, the CDR3 is TGTGCCACCAGTGACGCGGGAAGTGGCTACACCTTC.

This chain connects TRBV29-1 to TRBJ1-2; 9 nucleotides line up with TRBD1. Germline CDR1 SQVTM, CDR2 ANQGSEA. Trimming removed 8 bases from V and 5 bases from J; junction bases left unmatched: 9. The CDR3 is 13 amino acids. The CDR3 DNA sequence: TGCAGCAGCCCGCTTGGGACAGGGTATGGCTACACCTTC. This codes for CSSPLGTGYGYTF. The entire variable domain, with the rest obtained from reference TRBV29-1 and TRBJ1-2, is as follows: SAVISQKPSRDICQRGTSLTIQCQVDSQVTMMFWYRQQPGQSLTLIATANQGSEATYESGFVIDKFPISRPNLTFSTLTVSNMSPEDSSIYLCSSPLGTGYGYTFGSGTRLTVV.

As regards this clonotype: This may be a read error: a much more frequent sequence differs by one nucleotide. The rearrangement joins TRBV25-1 to TRBJ2-7; D not certain. There are 14 residues in the CDR3. Per germline, CDR1 MGHDK and CDR2 SYGVNS. V shed 5 bases and J shed 0 bases, with 11 bases lying between them. The CDR3 reads CASSPPQPSYEQYF. In DNA form, the CDR3 reads TGTGCCAGCAGTCCCCCCCAGCCCTCCTACGAGCAGTACTTC.

This clonotype was picked up many times. The chain links TRBV7-8 to TRBJ1-3; 10 positions agree with TRBD1. CDR1 and CDR2 from the germline V gene are SGHVS and FQNEAQ. Trimming removed 5 bases from V and 6 bases from J; junction bases left unmatched: 4. The CDR3 length is 14 residues. The CDR3 region has the DNA TGTGCCAGCAGCATGGGGACAGGGGTAAACACCATATATTTT. Encoded protein: CASSMGTGVNTIYF. Combining the CDR3 with reference TRBV7-8 and TRBJ1-3 gives the whole variable domain GAGVSQSPRYKVAKRGQDVALRCDPISGHVSLFWYQQALGQGPEFLTYFQNEAQLDKSGLPSDRFFAERPEGSVSTLKIQRTQQEDSAVYLCASSMGTGVNTIYFGEGSWLTVV.

V is TRBV12-3 or TRBV12-4 and J is TRBJ1-1; D gene uncertain. This CDR3 has 12 residues. Deletions cut 3 bases from V and 14 bases from J, with 16 bases between. The CDR3 DNA follows: TGTGCCAGCAGTTTGGAACGGGCATCCAGATTCTTT. Translating it yields CASSLERASRFF.

Remarks on this clonotype: The junction departs from the called germline gene at one end, perhaps through a read error. The chain recombines TRBV7-9 with TRBJ1-4; 9 nucleotides agree with TRBD1. From germline, CDR1 is SEHNR and CDR2 FQNEAQ (reference sequence). This CDR3 has 10 amino acids. CDR3 loop: CASSAPGTGF. The CDR3 coding sequence is TGTGCCAGCAGTGCCCCCGGGACAGGGTTT.

In its sample, this clonotype was seen a few times. The chain has TRBV2 and TRBJ2-7, with 8 nucleotides matching TRBD2. Germline V lookup: CDR1 SNHLY, CDR2 FYNNEI. CDR3 size: 16 residues. Losses at the gene ends were 4 bases for V and 3 bases for J; bases not matched to a gene: 11. In nucleotides, the CDR3 is TGTGCCAGCAGTGGAGGTGTCGGGAGGGTTAGCTACGAGCAGTACTTC. Translating gives CASSGGVGRVSYEQYF.

The chain employs TRBV29-1 and TRBJ2-7; 15 bases align to TRBD2. Germline CDR1 and CDR2: SQVTM and ANQGSEA. This CDR3 has 17 residues. With 3 bases clipped from V and 0 bases from J, the junction kept 6 bases outside the gene matches. CDR3 protein: CSVDGLAGGRNSYEQYF. The CDR3 DNA reads as TGCAGCGTTGACGGACTAGCGGGGGGGCGCAACTCCTACGAGCAGTACTTC.

Only one count was recorded for this clonotype. An end of the junction does not agree with germline; a read error may underlie this. The chain combines TRBV10-3 with TRBJ1-2, with 7 positions matching TRBD1. The CDR3 is 15 residues long. Germline CDR1 reads ENHRY; CDR2 reads SYGVKD. In DNA form, the CDR3 reads TGTGCCATCAGTGACACACAGGGGAAAGGCTATGGCTACACCTTT. It specifies CAISDTQGKGYGYTF.

The chain recombines TRBV2 with TRBJ1-5; 10 bases match TRBD1. The V segment lost 7 bases and the J segment 5 bases; nucleotides outside the gene matches: 11. This CDR3 region has 16 residues. Germline V gene sequence: CDR1 SNHLY, CDR2 FYNNEI. In DNA, the CDR3 is TGTGCCAGCAACCTTGGGACAGGGGCCCCCTATCAGCCCCAGCATTTT. It translates to CASNLGTGAPYQPQHF.

This clonotype was seen ten or more times. The V call is TRBV7-2, the J call TRBJ1-5; D is possibly TRBD1 (6 bases). The germline CDR1 and CDR2 sequences are SGHTA and FQGNSA. The V end was cut by 1 base, the J end by 4 bases, with 11 bases between. The CDR3 covers 15 residues. The CDR3 reads CASSLEQGPNQPQHF. DNA of the CDR3: TGTGCCAGCAGCTTAGAACAGGGTCCTAATCAGCCCCAGCATTTT.

The sample holds a few counts of this clonotype. The chain recombines TRBV5-6 with TRBJ1-5; TRBD1 matches 9 bases. Per germline, CDR1 SGHDT and CDR2 YYEEEE. The CDR3 sequence is 17 residues long. With V trimmed by 0 bases and J by 5 bases, 9 bases remained unmatched. For the CDR3, the DNA is TGTGCCAGCAGCTTGGCCCGGGGACAGGGAGCTTATCAGCCCCAGCATTTT. Its protein is CASSLARGQGAYQPQHF. The full variable domain, with the rest looked up from reference TRBV5-6 and TRBJ1-5, is DAGVTQSPTHLIKTRGQQVTLRCSPKSGHDTVSWYQQALGQGPQFIFQYYEEEERQRGNFPDRFSGHQFPNYSSELNVNALLLGDSALYLCASSLARGQGAYQPQHFGDGTRLSIL.

A few counts support this clonotype. The chain links TRBV7-3 to TRBJ2-2, with D uncertain. Germline-derived CDR1 and CDR2 are SGHTA and FQGTGA. The CDR3 loop spans 13 amino acids. Trimming removed 0 bases from V and 6 bases from J, with 5 bases in between. DNA of the CDR3: TGTGCCAGCAGCTTAACTCAATCCGGGGAGCTGTTTTTT. This codes for CASSLTQSGELFF.

The chain couples TRBV20-1 to TRBJ2-5, with no clear D. V was clipped by 0 bases and J by 2 bases, with 7 bases between them. The CDR3 consists of 13 residues. Looked up from germline, CDR1 is DFQATT and CDR2 is SNEGSKA (reference sequence). The CDR3 DNA follows: TGCAGTGCTAGAGATTGGCAGCAAGAGACCCAGTACTTC. Residues: CSARDWQQETQYF.